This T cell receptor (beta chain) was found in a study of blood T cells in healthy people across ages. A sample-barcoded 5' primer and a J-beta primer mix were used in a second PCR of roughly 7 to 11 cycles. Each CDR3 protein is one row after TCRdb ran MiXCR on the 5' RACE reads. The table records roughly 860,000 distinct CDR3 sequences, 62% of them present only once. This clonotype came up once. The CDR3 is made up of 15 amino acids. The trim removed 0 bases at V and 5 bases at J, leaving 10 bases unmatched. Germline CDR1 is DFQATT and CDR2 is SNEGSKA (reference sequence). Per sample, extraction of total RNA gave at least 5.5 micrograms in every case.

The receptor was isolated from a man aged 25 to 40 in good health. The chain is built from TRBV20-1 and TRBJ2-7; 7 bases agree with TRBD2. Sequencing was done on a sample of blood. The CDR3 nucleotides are TGCAGTGCTAGAGATTTCGGGGGGAAGATCGACGAGCAGTACTTC. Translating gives CSARDFGGKIDEQYF.